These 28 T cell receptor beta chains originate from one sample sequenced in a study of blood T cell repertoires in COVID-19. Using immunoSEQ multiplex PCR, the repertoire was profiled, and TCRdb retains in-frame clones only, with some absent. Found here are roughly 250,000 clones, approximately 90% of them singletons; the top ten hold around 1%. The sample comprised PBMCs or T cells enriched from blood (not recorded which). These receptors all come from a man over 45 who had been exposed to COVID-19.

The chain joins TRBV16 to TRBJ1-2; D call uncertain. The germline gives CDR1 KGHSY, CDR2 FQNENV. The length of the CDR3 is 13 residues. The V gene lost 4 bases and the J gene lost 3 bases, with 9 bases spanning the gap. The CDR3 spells CASSPGQDYGYTF. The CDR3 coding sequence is TGTGCCAGCAGCCCTGGGCAGGACTATGGCTACACCTTC.

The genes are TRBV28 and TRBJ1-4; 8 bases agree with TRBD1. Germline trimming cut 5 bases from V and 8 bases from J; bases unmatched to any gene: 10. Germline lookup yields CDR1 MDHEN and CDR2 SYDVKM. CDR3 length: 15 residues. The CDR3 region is CASSTQGARREKLFF. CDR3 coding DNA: TGTGCCAGCAGTACTCAGGGGGCGAGGCGAGAAAAACTGTTTTTT.

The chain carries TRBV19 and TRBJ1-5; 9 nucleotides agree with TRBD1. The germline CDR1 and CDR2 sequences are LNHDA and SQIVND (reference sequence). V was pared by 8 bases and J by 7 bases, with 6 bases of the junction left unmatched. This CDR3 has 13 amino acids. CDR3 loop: CASGDTGGQPQHF. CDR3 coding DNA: TGTGCCAGTGGGGACACAGGGGGCCAGCCCCAGCATTTT.

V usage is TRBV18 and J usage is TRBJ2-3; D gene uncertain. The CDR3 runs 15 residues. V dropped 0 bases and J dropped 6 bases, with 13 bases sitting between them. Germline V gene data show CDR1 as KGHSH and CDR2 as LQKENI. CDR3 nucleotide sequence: TGTGCCAGCTCACCACCCTCGCAGTTCATGGATACGCAGTATTTT. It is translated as CASSPPSQFMDTQYF.

This CDR3 is CASSWDSLSQETQYF. CDR3 sequence (DNA): TGTGCCAGCAGCTGGGACAGCCTTTCTCAAGAGACCCAGTACTTC. V and J are TRBV5-4 and TRBJ2-5; 7 nucleotides agree with TRBD1. The CDR3 extends over 15 amino acids. The trim removed 3 bases at V and 2 bases at J, leaving 7 bases unmatched. Germline assignment: CDR1 SGHNT and CDR2 YYREEE (reference sequence).

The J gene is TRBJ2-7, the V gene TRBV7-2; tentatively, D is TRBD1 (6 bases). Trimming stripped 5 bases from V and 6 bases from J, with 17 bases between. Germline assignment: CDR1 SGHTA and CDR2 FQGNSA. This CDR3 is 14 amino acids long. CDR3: CASSPSPQGFEQYF. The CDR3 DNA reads TGTGCCAGCAGCCCTTCTCCACAGGGTTTCGAGCAGTACTTC.

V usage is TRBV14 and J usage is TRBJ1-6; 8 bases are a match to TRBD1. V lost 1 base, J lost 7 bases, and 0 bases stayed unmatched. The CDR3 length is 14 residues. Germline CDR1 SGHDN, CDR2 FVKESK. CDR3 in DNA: TGTGCCAGCAGCCAAGGGGACAGGAATTCACCCCTCCACTTT. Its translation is CASSQGDRNSPLHF.

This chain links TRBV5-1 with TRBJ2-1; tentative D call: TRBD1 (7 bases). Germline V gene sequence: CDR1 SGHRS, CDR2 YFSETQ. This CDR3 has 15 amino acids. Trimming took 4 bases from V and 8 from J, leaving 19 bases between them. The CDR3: CASSPATGWGDEQFF. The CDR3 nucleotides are TGCGCCAGCAGCCCGGCGACAGGGTGGGGGGATGAGCAGTTCTTC.

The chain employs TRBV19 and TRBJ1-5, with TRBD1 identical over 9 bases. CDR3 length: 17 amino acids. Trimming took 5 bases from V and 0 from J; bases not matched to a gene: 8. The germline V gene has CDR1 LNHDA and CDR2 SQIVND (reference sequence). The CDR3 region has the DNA TGTGCCAGTAGTTTTCTGGACAGGGGTCTTAGCAATCAGCCCCAGCATTTT. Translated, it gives CASSFLDRGLSNQPQHF.

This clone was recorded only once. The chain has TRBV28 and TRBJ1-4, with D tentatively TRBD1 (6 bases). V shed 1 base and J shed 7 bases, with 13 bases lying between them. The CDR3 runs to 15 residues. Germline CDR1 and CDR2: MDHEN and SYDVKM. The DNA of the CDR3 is TGTGCCAGCAGTTTATTTCAGGGGTACGGTGAAAAACTGTTTTTT. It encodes CASSLFQGYGEKLFF.

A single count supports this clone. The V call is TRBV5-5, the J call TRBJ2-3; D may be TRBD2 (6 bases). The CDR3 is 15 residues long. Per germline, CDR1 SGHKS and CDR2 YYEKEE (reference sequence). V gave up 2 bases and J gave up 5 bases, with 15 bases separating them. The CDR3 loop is CASSFSGSRGDTQYF. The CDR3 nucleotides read TGTGCCAGCAGCTTTAGCGGCTCCCGGGGAGATACGCAGTATTTT.

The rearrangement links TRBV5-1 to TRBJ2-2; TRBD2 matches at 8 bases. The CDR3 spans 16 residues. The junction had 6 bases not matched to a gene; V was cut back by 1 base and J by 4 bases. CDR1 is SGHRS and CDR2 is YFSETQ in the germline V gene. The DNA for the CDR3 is TGCGCCAGCAGCTTGTTAACGGGGGGGACCACCGGGGAGCTGTTTTTT. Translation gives CASSLLTGGTTGELFF.

For the CDR3, the DNA is TGTGCCAGCAGAAAAACTAACACTGAAGCTTTCTTT. Residues: CASRKTNTEAFF. The chain links TRBV5-5 to TRBJ1-1; D is uncertain. V was trimmed by 5 bases and J by 2 bases, leaving 7 bases between them. This CDR3 contains 12 residues. Germline assignment: CDR1 SGHKS and CDR2 YYEKEE (reference sequence).

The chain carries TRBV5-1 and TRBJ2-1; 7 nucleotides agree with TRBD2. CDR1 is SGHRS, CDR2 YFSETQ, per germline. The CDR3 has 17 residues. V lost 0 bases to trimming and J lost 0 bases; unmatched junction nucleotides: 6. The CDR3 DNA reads TGCGCCAGCAGCTTGGGTCCGGCGGGAGTCTCCTACAATGAGCAGTTCTTC. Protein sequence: CASSLGPAGVSYNEQFF.

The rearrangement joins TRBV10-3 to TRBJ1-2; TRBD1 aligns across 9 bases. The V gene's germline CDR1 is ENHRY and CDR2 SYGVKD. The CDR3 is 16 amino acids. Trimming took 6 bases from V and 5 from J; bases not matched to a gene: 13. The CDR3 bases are TGTGCCATCAGCGAGGGACAGGGTACTTTGGGTTATGGCTACACCTTC. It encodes CAISEGQGTLGYGYTF.

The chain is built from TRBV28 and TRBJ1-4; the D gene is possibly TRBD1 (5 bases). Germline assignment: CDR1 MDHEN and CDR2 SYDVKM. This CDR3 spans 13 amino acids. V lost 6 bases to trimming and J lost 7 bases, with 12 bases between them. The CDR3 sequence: CASSRSGPEKLFF. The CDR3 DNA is TGTGCCAGCAGCAGGTCAGGGCCTGAAAAACTGTTTTTT. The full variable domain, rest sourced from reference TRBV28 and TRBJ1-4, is DVKVTQSSRYLVKRTGEKVFLECVQDMDHENMFWYRQDPGLGLRLIYFSYDVKMKEKGDIPEGYSVSREKKERFSLILESASTNQTSMYLCASSRSGPEKLFFGSGTQLSVL.

The CDR3 DNA follows: TGTGCCAGCAGTCGGGACAGGGTCGTTCAGCCCCAGCATTTT. Protein sequence: CASSRDRVVQPQHF. V usage is TRBV6-5 and J usage is TRBJ1-5; 9 bases align to TRBD1. The CDR3 extends over 14 amino acids. V was pared by 5 bases and J by 6 bases, with 5 bases of the junction left unmatched. Per germline, CDR1 MNHEY and CDR2 SVGAGI.

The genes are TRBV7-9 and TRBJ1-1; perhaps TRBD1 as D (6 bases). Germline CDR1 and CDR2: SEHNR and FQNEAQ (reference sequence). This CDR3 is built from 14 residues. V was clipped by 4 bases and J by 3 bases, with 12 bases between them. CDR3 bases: TGTGCCAGCAGCTCGGGACAATGGGACACTGAAGCTTTCTTT. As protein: CASSSGQWDTEAFF.

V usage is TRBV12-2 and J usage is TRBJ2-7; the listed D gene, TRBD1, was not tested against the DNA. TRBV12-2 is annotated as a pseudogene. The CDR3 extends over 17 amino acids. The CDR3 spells CASRLEDRDRVAYEQYF. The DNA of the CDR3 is TGTGCAAGTCGCTTAGAAGACCGGGACAGGGTTGCTTACGAGCAGTACTTC.

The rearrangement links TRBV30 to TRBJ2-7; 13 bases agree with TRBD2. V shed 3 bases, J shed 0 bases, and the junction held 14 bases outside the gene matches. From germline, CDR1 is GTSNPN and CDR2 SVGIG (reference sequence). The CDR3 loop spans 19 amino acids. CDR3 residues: CAWRGGLAGALVSSYEQYF. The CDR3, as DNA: TGTGCCTGGAGGGGTGGACTAGCGGGGGCTCTCGTAAGCTCCTACGAGCAGTACTTC.

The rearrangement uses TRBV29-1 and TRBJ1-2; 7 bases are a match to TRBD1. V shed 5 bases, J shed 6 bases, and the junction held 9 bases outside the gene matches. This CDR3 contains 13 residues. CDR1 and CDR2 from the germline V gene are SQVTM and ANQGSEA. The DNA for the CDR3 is TGCAGCGTTTACAGGGGTGGGATGGATGGCTACACCTTC. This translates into CSVYRGGMDGYTF.

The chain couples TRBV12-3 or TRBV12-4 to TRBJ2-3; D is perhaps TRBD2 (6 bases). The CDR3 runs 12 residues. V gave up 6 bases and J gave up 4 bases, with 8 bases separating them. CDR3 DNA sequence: TGTGCCAGCAGGGGACTGGCAGATACGCAGTATTTT. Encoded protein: CASRGLADTQYF.

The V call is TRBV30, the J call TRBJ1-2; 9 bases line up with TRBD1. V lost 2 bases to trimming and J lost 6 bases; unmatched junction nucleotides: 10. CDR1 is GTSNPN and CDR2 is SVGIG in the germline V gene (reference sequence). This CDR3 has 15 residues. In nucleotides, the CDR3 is TGTGCCTGGAGTAACGATGACAGGGGGAACCATGGCTACACCTTC. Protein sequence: CAWSNDDRGNHGYTF.

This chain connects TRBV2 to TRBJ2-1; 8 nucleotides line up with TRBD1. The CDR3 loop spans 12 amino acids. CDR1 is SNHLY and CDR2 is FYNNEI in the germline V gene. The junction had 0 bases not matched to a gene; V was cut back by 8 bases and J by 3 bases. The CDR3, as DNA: TGTGCCAGCGGGACAGGCTACAATGAGCAGTTCTTC. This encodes CASGTGYNEQFF.

The CDR3 coding sequence is TGTGCCAGCAGCCAAGGGACAGACACTGAAGCTTTCTTT. This encodes CASSQGTDTEAFF. The chain carries TRBV4-2 and TRBJ1-1; tentative D call: TRBD1 (6 bases). With 1 base removed from V and 3 bases from J, the gap between germline ends came to 6 bases. CDR1 and CDR2 from the germline V gene are LGHNA and YNFKEQ. The CDR3 spans 13 residues.

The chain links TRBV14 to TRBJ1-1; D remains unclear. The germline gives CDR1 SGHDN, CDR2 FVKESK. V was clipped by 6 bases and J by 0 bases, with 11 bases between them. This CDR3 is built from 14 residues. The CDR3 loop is CASRQTDLNTEAFF. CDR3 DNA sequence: TGTGCCAGCAGACAGACGGATTTGAACACTGAAGCTTTCTTT. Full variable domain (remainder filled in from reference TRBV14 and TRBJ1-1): EAGVTQFPSHSVIEKGQTVTLRCDPISGHDNLYWYRRVMGKEIKFLLHFVKESKQDESGMPNNRFLAERTGGTYSTLKVQPAELEDSGVYFCASRQTDLNTEAFFGQGTRLTVV.

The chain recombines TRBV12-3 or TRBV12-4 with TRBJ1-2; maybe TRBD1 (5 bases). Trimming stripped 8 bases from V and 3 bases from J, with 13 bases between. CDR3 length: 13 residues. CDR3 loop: CASGDRFHYGYTF. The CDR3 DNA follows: TGTGCCAGCGGTGACAGATTCCACTATGGCTACACCTTC.

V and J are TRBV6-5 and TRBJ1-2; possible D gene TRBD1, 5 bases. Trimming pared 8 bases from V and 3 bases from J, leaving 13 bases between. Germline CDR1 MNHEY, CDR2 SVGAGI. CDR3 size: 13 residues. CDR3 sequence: CASLDARDYGYTF. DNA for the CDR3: TGTGCCAGCCTAGATGCCAGGGACTATGGCTACACCTTC.